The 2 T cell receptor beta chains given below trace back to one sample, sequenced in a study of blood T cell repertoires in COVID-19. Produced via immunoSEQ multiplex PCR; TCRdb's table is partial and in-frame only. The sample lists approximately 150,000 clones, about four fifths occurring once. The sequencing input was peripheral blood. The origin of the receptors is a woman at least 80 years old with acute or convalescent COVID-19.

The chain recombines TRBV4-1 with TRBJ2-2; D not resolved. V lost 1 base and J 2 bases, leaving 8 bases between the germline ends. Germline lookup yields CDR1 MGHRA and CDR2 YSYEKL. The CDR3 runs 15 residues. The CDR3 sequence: CASSQGSFNTGELFF. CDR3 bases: TGCGCCAGCAGCCAAGGTTCCTTCAACACCGGGGAGCTGTTTTTT.

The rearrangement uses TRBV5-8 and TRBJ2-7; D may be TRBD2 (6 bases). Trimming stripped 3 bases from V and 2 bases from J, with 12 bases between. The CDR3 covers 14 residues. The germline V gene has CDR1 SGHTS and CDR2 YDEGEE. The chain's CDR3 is CASSYGTAAYEQYF. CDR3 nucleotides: TGTGCCAGCAGCTATGGGACTGCTGCCTACGAGCAGTACTTC.